The 4 T cell receptor beta chains in this list originate from one sample, sequenced in a study of T cells in Graves' hyperthyroidism and ophthalmopathy. Researchers amplified the TCR beta CDR3 regions from RNA transcripts. The study used the HTBI primer set for a first-round RT-PCR of the TCR CDR3. TCRdb redid the calling of the multiplex PCR reads with MiXCR, one entry per CDR3 protein. Found here are more than 300,000 distinct CDR3 sequences, around 20% of them singletons; the top ten hold around 40%. The material sequenced was blood. These receptors all stem from a man aged 18 to 35 with Graves' ophthalmopathy.

Many counts were recorded for this clonotype. The rearrangement joins TRBV5-1 to TRBJ2-1, with D possibly TRBD1 on 5 matching bases. The V gene's germline CDR1 is SGHRS and CDR2 YFSETQ. V was clipped by 0 bases and J by 8 bases, with 15 bases between them. The CDR3 runs to 15 residues. CDR3 in DNA: TGCGCCAGCAGCTTGGCCCCCGGGCAGGGCCATGAGCAGTTCTTC. This gives the protein CASSLAPGQGHEQFF. Filled out from reference TRBV5-1 and TRBJ2-1, the complete variable domain reads KAGVTQTPRYLIKTRGQQVTLSCSPISGHRSVSWYQQTPGQGLQFLFEYFSETQRNKGNFPGRFSGRQFSNSRSEMNVSTLELGDSALYLCASSLAPGQGHEQFFGPGTRLTVL.

The chain joins TRBV9 to TRBJ2-2, with no clear D. This CDR3 has 16 amino acids. CDR1 is SGDLS and CDR2 is YYNGEE in the germline V gene. The V and J ends lost 4 bases and 0 bases respectively, with 13 bases between them. The CDR3 spells CASSPQSYANTGELFF. In DNA, the CDR3 is TGTGCCAGCAGCCCCCAGAGCTATGCGAACACCGGGGAGCTGTTTTTT. Drawing the rest from reference TRBV9 and TRBJ2-2, the complete variable domain is DSGVTQTPKHLITATGQRVTLRCSPRSGDLSVYWYQQSLDQGLQFLIQYYNGEERAKGNILERFSAQQFPDLHSELNLSSLELGDSALYFCASSPQSYANTGELFFGEGSRLTVL.

This clonotype has only a few counts. This chain links TRBV28 with TRBJ1-2, with D hard to call. V gave up 5 bases and J gave up 4 bases, with 17 bases separating them. CDR1 is MDHEN and CDR2 is SYDVKM in the germline V gene. The CDR3 covers 15 residues. Here the CDR3 reads CASSRRAAVGYGYTF. CDR3 in DNA: TGTGCCAGCAGTCGCCGAGCGGCTGTGGGCTATGGCTACACCTTC.

V usage is TRBV27 and J usage is TRBJ1-3, with D perhaps TRBD1 (6 bases). The CDR3 runs to 17 residues. V was trimmed by 8 bases and J by 1 base, leaving 21 bases between them. Germline V CDR1 and CDR2: MNHEY, SMNVEV (reference sequence). CDR3 in amino acids: CASARGRGVASGNTIYF. The CDR3 coding sequence is TGTGCCAGCGCCCGGGGGCGAGGGGTTGCGTCTGGAAACACCATATATTTT.